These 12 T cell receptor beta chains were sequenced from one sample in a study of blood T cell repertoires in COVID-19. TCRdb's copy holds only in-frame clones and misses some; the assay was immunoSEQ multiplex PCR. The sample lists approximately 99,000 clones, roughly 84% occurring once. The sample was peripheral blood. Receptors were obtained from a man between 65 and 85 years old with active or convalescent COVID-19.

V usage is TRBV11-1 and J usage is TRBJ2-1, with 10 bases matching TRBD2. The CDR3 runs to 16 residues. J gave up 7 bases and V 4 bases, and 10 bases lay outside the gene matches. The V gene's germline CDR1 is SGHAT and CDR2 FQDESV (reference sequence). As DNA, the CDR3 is TGTGCCAGCAGCTCCCGGCTAGCGGGGGCCTTGAATGAGCAGTTCTTC. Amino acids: CASSSRLAGALNEQFF.

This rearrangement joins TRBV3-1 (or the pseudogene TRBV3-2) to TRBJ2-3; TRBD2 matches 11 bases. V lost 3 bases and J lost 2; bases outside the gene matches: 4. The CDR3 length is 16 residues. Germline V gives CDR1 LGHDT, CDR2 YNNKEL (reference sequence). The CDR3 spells CASSHTLAGDTDTQYF. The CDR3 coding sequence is TGTGCCAGCAGCCACACACTAGCGGGGGACACAGATACGCAGTATTTT.

CDR3 loop: CASSWGGNTDTQYF. CDR3 DNA sequence: TGCGCCAGCAGCTGGGGGGGCAACACAGATACGCAGTATTTT. The rearrangement uses TRBV5-1 and TRBJ2-3, with TRBD2 as a possible D gene (7 bases). Trimming stripped 3 bases from V and 2 bases from J, with 10 bases between. Per the germline V gene, CDR1 is SGHRS and CDR2 is YFSETQ. The CDR3 consists of 14 residues.

CDR3 in amino acids: CASSRDRTNTEAFF. The CDR3 DNA sequence: TGCGCCAGCAGCCGGGACAGGACGAACACTGAAGCTTTCTTT. This chain uses TRBV5-1 with TRBJ1-1; 8 bases map to TRBD1. The CDR3 has 14 amino acids. Germline CDR1 SGHRS, CDR2 YFSETQ. V was clipped by 4 bases and J by 1 base; unmatched bases: 3. Variable domain in full (rest from reference TRBV5-1 and TRBJ1-1): KAGVTQTPRYLIKTRGQQVTLSCSPISGHRSVSWYQQTPGQGLQFLFEYFSETQRNKGNFPGRFSGRQFSNSRSEMNVSTLELGDSALYLCASSRDRTNTEAFFGQGTRLTVV.

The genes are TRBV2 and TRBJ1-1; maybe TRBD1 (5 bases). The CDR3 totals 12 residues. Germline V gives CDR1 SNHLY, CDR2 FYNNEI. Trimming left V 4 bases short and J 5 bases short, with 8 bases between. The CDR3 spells CASSVSGTEAFF. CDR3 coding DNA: TGTGCCAGCAGTGTCTCAGGGACTGAAGCTTTCTTT.

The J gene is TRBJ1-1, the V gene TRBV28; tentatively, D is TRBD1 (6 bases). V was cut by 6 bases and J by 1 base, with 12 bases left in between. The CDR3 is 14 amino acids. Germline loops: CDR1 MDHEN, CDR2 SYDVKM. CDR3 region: CASRETGPNTEAFF. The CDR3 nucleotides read TGTGCCAGCAGAGAAACAGGGCCGAACACTGAAGCTTTCTTT. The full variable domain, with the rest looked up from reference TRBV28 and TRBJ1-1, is DVKVTQSSRYLVKRTGEKVFLECVQDMDHENMFWYRQDPGLGLRLIYFSYDVKMKEKGDIPEGYSVSREKKERFSLILESASTNQTSMYLCASRETGPNTEAFFGQGTRLTVV.

Here the CDR3 reads CASSLGLAVTDTQYF. CDR3 sequence (DNA): TGCGCCAGCAGCTTAGGACTAGCGGTCACAGATACGCAGTATTTT. The chain couples TRBV5-1 to TRBJ2-3; 10 bases agree with TRBD2. This CDR3 is 15 amino acids long. Germline lookup yields CDR1 SGHRS and CDR2 YFSETQ. Losses at the gene ends were 2 bases for V and 2 bases for J; bases not matched to a gene: 2. The whole variable domain, filled in from reference TRBV5-1 and TRBJ2-3, reads KAGVTQTPRYLIKTRGQQVTLSCSPISGHRSVSWYQQTPGQGLQFLFEYFSETQRNKGNFPGRFSGRQFSNSRSEMNVSTLELGDSALYLCASSLGLAVTDTQYFGPGTRLTVL.

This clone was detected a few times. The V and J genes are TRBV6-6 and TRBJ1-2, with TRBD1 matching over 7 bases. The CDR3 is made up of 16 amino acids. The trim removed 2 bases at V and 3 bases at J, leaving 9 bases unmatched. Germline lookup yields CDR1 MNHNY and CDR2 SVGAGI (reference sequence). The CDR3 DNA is TGTGCCAGCAGTTACCGGCAGGCAGGGGGTGACTATGGCTACACCTTC. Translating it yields CASSYRQAGGDYGYTF.

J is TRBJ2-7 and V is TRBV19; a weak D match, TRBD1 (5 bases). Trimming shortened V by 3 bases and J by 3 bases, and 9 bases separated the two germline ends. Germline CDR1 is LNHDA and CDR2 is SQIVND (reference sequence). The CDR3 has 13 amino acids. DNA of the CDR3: TGTGCCAGTAGTATCGACGGACACTACGAGCAGTACTTC. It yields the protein CASSIDGHYEQYF. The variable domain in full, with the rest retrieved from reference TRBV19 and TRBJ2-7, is DGGITQSPKYLFRKEGQNVTLSCEQNLNHDAMYWYRQDPGQGLRLIYYSQIVNDFQKGDIAEGYSVSREKKESFPLTVTSAQKNPTAFYLCASSIDGHYEQYFGPGTRLTVT.

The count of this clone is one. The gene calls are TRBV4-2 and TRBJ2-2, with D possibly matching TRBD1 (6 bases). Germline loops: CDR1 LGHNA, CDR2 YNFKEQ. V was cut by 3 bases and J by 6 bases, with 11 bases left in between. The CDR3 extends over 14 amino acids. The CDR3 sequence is CASSQDTGSGELFF. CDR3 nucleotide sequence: TGTGCCAGCAGCCAGGATACAGGGTCCGGGGAGCTGTTTTTT.

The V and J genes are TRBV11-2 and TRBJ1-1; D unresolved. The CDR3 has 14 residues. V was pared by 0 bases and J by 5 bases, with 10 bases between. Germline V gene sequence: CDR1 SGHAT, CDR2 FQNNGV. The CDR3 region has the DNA TGTGCCAGCAGCTTAGATGCCGGTGTGACTGAAGCTTTCTTT. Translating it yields CASSLDAGVTEAFF.

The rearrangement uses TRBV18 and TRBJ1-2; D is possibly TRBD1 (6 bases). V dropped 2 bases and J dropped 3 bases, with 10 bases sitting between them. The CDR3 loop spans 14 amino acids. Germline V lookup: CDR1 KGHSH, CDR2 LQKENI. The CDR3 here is CASSPEAGDYGYTF. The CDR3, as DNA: TGTGCCAGCTCACCAGAGGCAGGGGACTATGGCTACACCTTC. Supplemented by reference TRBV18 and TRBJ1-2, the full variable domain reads NAGVMQNPRHLVRRRGQEARLRCSPMKGHSHVYWYRQLPEEGLKFMVYLQKENIIDESGMPKERFSAEFPKEGPSILRIQQVVRGDSAAYFCASSPEAGDYGYTFGSGTRLTVV.